Following are 7 T cell receptor beta chains from one sample sequenced in a study of CD8 T cells in ankylosing spondylitis. TCRdb redid the calling of the 5' RACE reads with MiXCR, one entry per CDR3 protein. The data contain approximately 220,000 distinct CDR3 sequences, 15% to 20% of them singletons. Study-level findings and limits: A TCR beta motif made of under 10 highly homologous variants seemed typical of ankylosing spondylitis blood.

These receptors' antigens are unknown. The material sequenced was blood, either unsorted or a sorted T cell fraction (not recorded which). These receptors were collected from a male donor with ankylosing spondylitis.

V gene TRBV5-1 combines with J gene TRBJ1-1; no clear D. The length of the CDR3 is 13 residues. Germline CDR1 and CDR2: SGHRS and YFSETQ. Trimming pared 1 base from V and 8 bases from J, leaving 12 bases between. The CDR3 DNA follows: TGCGCCAGCAGCTTGCCGGGGAGGGAAGAAGCTTTCTTT. Translating it yields CASSLPGREEAFF.

In its sample, this clonotype was seen a few times. V and J are TRBV12-3 or TRBV12-4 and TRBJ2-1; 12 positions agree with TRBD2. The CDR3 contains 14 residues. With 6 bases clipped from V and 10 bases from J, the junction kept 7 bases outside the gene matches. CDR3 protein: CASSGLAGTQEQFF. CDR3 DNA: TGTGCCAGCAGCGGACTAGCGGGAACACAGGAGCAGTTCTTC.

The CDR3 coding sequence is TGTGCCAGCAGTCAGGGGTGGCAGCCCCAGCATTTT. Amino acid sequence: CASSQGWQPQHF. This chain uses TRBV6-2 or TRBV6-3 with TRBJ1-5, with TRBD1 as a possible D gene (6 bases). V lost 5 bases to trimming and J lost 7 bases, with 9 bases between them. The CDR3 loop spans 12 amino acids. The germline V gene encodes CDR1 MNHEY and CDR2 SVGEGT.

A few counts support this clonotype. Written as DNA, the CDR3 is TGTGCCAGTAGTATCGGGTTCTATCAGCCCCAGCATTTT. Translation: CASSIGFYQPQHF. V and J are TRBV19 and TRBJ1-5, with unresolved D. From germline, CDR1 is LNHDA and CDR2 SQIVND (reference sequence). This CDR3 contains 13 residues. The V end lost 3 bases, the J end lost 5 bases, and 8 bases lay between the germline ends.

This clonotype was found many times. The chain combines TRBV12-3 or TRBV12-4 with TRBJ2-1, with 7 bases fitting TRBD1. With V trimmed by 6 bases and J by 5 bases, 10 bases remained unmatched. The CDR3 totals 15 residues. DNA for the CDR3: TGTGCCAGCAGCCACGGGACAGAACTCAACAATGAGCAGTTCTTC. It is translated as CASSHGTELNNEQFF.

This clonotype turned up a few times. J is TRBJ2-7 and V is TRBV14; possibly TRBD1 or TRBD2 for D (5 bases each). The CDR3 is made up of 13 amino acids. Trimming removed 2 bases from V and 3 bases from J, with 8 bases in between. From germline, CDR1 is SGHDN and CDR2 FVKESK. The CDR3: CASSQLGDYEQYF. CDR3 in DNA: TGTGCCAGCAGCCAACTGGGGGACTACGAGCAGTACTTC.

This chain links TRBV27 with TRBJ2-1; 15 bases are a match to TRBD2. Germline V gene sequence: CDR1 MNHEY, CDR2 SMNVEV (reference sequence). The CDR3 spans 17 residues. The J segment lost 1 base and the V segment lost 5 bases, leaving 3 bases of the junction unmatched. The CDR3 sequence is CASSPGTSGRSYNEQFF. The CDR3 DNA reads TGTGCCAGCAGTCCCGGGACTAGCGGGAGGTCCTACAATGAGCAGTTCTTC.